This section outlines one TCR beta chain sequence together with its context. Distinct nucleotide sequences in the sample also encode this CDR3. The entry originates in a study of shared clonotypes between healthy human individuals. The authors ran the assay at deep level. Sequenced by immunoSEQ multiplex PCR; TCRdb stores in-frame clones only, minus some. The sample carries 900,000 to 1,200,000 clones, approximately 80% recorded once. Trimming took off 0 bases at V and 1 base at J, with 7 bases between the two ends. Per the germline V gene, CDR1 is SGHRS and CDR2 is YFSETQ. The CDR3 covers 14 residues.

V usage is TRBV5-1 and J usage is TRBJ1-1, with no clear D. This receptor was taken from a man younger than 35 in good health. Some clones in this sample may be carry-over from other donors' samples. Material: memory CD4+ T cells from PBMCs. Subset denoted: CD45RA-negative fraction. CDR3 DNA sequence: TGCGCCAGCAGCTTGGGCACGGGGAACACTGAAGCTTTCTTT. Protein product: CASSLGTGNTEAFF.